The 3 T cell receptor beta chains in this list originate from one sample, sequenced in a study of T cells of healthy individuals. One entry per CDR3 protein, called by TCRdb with MiXCR from the 5' RACE reads. This sample has tens of thousands of distinct CDR3 sequences, with roughly 17% found just once. The receptors originated from a human donor in good health.

The chain recombines TRBV5-1 with TRBJ2-1, with 9 bases fitting TRBD2. The CDR3 is 13 residues long. The J segment lost 8 bases and the V segment lost 5 bases, leaving 5 bases of the junction unmatched. Germline V gives CDR1 SGHRS, CDR2 YFSETQ. CDR3 sequence (DNA): TGCGCCAGCAGGGCTAGCGGGGAATATGAGCAGTTCTTC. Its translation is CASRASGEYEQFF.

This sequence joins TRBV2 and TRBJ2-3; 14 positions agree with TRBD2. V lost 5 bases and J lost 8; bases outside the gene matches: 6. Looked up from germline, CDR1 is SNHLY and CDR2 is FYNNEI. The CDR3 runs to 15 residues. The chain's CDR3 is CASSLPGLAGATQYF. In nucleotides, the CDR3 is TGTGCCAGCAGTCTTCCGGGACTAGCGGGAGCTACGCAGTATTTT.

This clonotype was observed a few times. The V gene is TRBV28, the J gene TRBJ1-6, with 10 nucleotides matching TRBD1. The germline CDR1 and CDR2 sequences are MDHEN and SYDVKM. V trimming: 5 bases; J trimming: 2 bases; junction bases outside the gene matches: 9. This CDR3 region has 18 residues. CDR3 nucleotide sequence: TGTGCCAGCAGTGCCGGGACAGGGGCCTCTACCTATAATTCACCCCTCCACTTT. Amino acid sequence: CASSAGTGASTYNSPLHF.